This is a list of T cell receptor beta chains from one sample in a study of identifying expanded T cells in peripheral blood. TCRdb keeps only in-frame clones here, not all; method: immunoSEQ multiplex PCR. The sample consists of 75,000 to 95,000 clones, about 89% of them appearing once. Material: blood. The receptors shown here come from a person between 18 and 75 years old in good health. The CDR3 runs from the conserved cysteine through the conserved F or W.

TRBJ1-5 | TRBV7-2 | CASSPGQGNQPQHF
TRBJ2-2 | TRBV18 | CASSPQSPGNTGELFF
TRBJ1-2 | TRBV11-2 | CASSLESQGKSGYTF
TRBJ2-2 | TRBV7-9 | CASSQGTSGTRELFF
TRBJ1-1 | TRBV29-1 | CSVAEGGNTEAFF
TRBJ2-7 | TRBV7-3 | CASSLMGGLAAYEQYF
TRBJ2-3 | TRBV7-2 | CASSLLAGHTDTQYF
TRBJ1-5 | TRBV7-9 | CASSISNQPQHF
TRBJ2-3 | TRBV11-3 | CASSRGEADTQYF
TRBJ2-7 | TRBV4-2 | CASSPGLAGYEQYF
TRBJ2-1 | TRBV7-2 | CASSLTSGGAWEQFF
TRBJ2-1 | TRBV6-6 | CASSYGQGSYNEQFF
TRBJ2-7 | TRBV6-5 | CASRTGEPYEQYF